The source of this TCR beta chain is a study of T-cell memory formation after mild COVID-19. Findings and limits, study-wide: Largely, contracting CD4+ clones fell within CM and EM, and contracting CD8+ clones within EMRA. The finding that pre-infection memory included some responding clones suggested that cross-reactive memory joined.

With constant-segment primers, 5'RACE yielded cDNA libraries of TCR alpha and TCR beta that carried sample barcodes and UMIs. MiXCR was run by TCRdb on the 5' RACE reads, yielding one entry per CDR3 protein. The table shows 270,000 or so distinct CDR3 sequences, with roughly 17% occurring only once. This CDR3 spans 14 amino acids. The V and J ends lost 5 bases and 8 bases, in that order; junction bases with no gene match: 9. CDR1 and CDR2 from the germline V gene are SGHAT and FQNNGV. This clonotype was seen a few times. The antigen is not known. Material: PBMCs or a T cell subset sorted from them (not recorded which). The V gene is TRBV11-2, the J gene TRBJ1-2; 9 bases match TRBD1. The source is a young man who had mild COVID-19 (a few samples of this study predate the infection). Cell type and time point are not known. CDR3 amino acids: CASSQSGTGLGYTF. In DNA, the CDR3 is TGTGCCAGCAGCCAGTCCGGGACAGGGTTGGGCTACACCTTC.